Listed below are T cell receptor beta chains from one sample, sequenced in a study of T-cell memory formation after mild COVID-19. TCRdb called the 5' RACE reads again in MiXCR, with one record for every CDR3 protein. The table records roughly 410,000 distinct CDR3 sequences, roughly 24% of them present only once. The specimen was PBMCs or a T cell subset sorted from them (not recorded which). These receptors all stem from an adult woman who had mild COVID-19 (a few samples of this study predate the infection). Cell type and time point are not known. The CDR3 runs from the conserved cysteine through the conserved F or W. D genes are given only for firm matches. Expanded clones get a size class; other rows say once, few or many, or leave the size out.

D: .
size: .
V: TRBV6-1
J: TRBJ1-2
CDR3: CASTQSEGPYGYTF
DNA: TGTGCCAGCACCCAAAGTGAGGGCCCCTATGGCTACACCTTC

D: .
size: many
V: TRBV5-5
J: TRBJ2-5
CDR3: CASSLGAGTFETQYF
DNA: TGTGCCAGCAGCTTGGGTGCCGGGACATTCGAGACCCAGTACTTC

D: .
size: .
V: TRBV7-9
J: TRBJ1-2
CDR3: CASSLAGYDGYTF
DNA: TGTGCCAGCAGCTTAGCGGGATACGATGGCTACACCTTC

D: .
size: few
V: TRBV12-3/TRBV12-4
J: TRBJ2-2
CDR3: CALQANTGELFF
DNA: TGTGCCTTACAGGCGAACACCGGGGAGCTGTTTTTT

D: .
size: few
V: TRBV20-1
J: TRBJ1-1
CDR3: CSASRYDDGQFEAFF
DNA: TGCAGTGCTAGCCGATACGATGACGGACAGTTTGAAGCTTTCTTT

D: TRBD2
size: few
V: TRBV18
J: TRBJ2-3
CDR3: CASYLAGGPGDTQYF
DNA: TGTGCCAGCTACCTAGCGGGAGGGCCGGGAGATACGCAGTATTTT

D: TRBD1
size: few
V: TRBV12-3/TRBV12-4
J: TRBJ1-5
CDR3: CASSLDRGYNQPQHF
DNA: TGTGCCAGCAGTCTCGACAGGGGTTACAATCAGCCCCAGCATTTT

D: .
size: .
V: TRBV4-1
J: TRBJ2-7
CDR3: CASSQGLRGEQYF
DNA: TGCGCCAGCAGCCAGGGTTTAAGGGGAGAGCAGTACTTC

D: TRBD2
size: few
V: TRBV5-1
J: TRBJ2-1
CDR3: CASRLAGKVEQFF
DNA: TGCGCCAGCAGACTAGCGGGAAAGGTTGAGCAGTTCTTC

D: .
size: few
V: TRBV20-1
J: TRBJ1-5
CDR3: CSAGGLSNQPQHF
DNA: TGCAGTGCTGGGGGACTTAGCAATCAGCCCCAGCATTTT

D: TRBD2
size: .
V: TRBV12-3/TRBV12-4
J: TRBJ2-5
CDR3: CASSFTSGRGSETQYF
DNA: TGTGCCAGCAGTTTTACTAGCGGGAGAGGGTCTGAGACCCAGTACTTC

D: .
size: .
V: TRBV11-2
J: TRBJ2-3
CDR3: CASSFEDTQYF
DNA: TGTGCCAGCAGCTTTGAAGATACGCAGTATTTT

D: .
size: .
V: TRBV7-8
J: TRBJ2-7
CDR3: CASSPVGDREQYF
DNA: TGTGCCAGCAGCCCGGTGGGGGATCGCGAGCAGTACTTC